This is a list of T cell receptor beta chains from one sample in a study of blood T cell repertoires in COVID-19. TCRdb keeps only in-frame clones here, not all; method: immunoSEQ multiplex PCR. The table has about 300,000 clones, around 88% seen once. Material: peripheral blood. These receptors all stem from a woman in her twenties or thirties with COVID-19, enrolled during active disease. CDR3s include the opening cysteine and the closing phenylalanine or tryptophan. The D gene is left open where the match is weak. Only part of the rows carry a size: once, few, many, or a class if the clone is expanded.

cdr3_nt cdr3_aa clone_size j_call v_call d_call
TGTGCCAGCAGCCGAGACACAGCAAATTCACCCCTCCACTTT CASSRDTANSPLHF - TRBJ1-6 TRBV6-5 -
TGTGCCAGCAGCCCTGACAGGGCAGAAGGCTACACCTTC CASSPDRAEGYTF - TRBJ1-2 TRBV7-2 TRBD1
TGTGCCAGTAGTATAGCAGGGATAAATGGCTACACCTTC CASSIAGINGYTF few TRBJ1-2 TRBV19 -
TGTGCCACCCAGGGGGAACAGAACACTGAAGCTTTCTTT CATQGEQNTEAFF - TRBJ1-1 TRBV2 TRBD1
TGTGCCAGCTCACCGACCGGGACAGGGGGCGAGCAGTTCTTC CASSPTGTGGEQFF - TRBJ2-1 TRBV18 TRBD1
TGTGCCACGGGAAGCCCTAACTATGGCTACACCTTC CATGSPNYGYTF - TRBJ1-2 TRBV25-1 -
TGCGCCAGCAGCCCCGTTGCAACTAATGAAAAACTGTTTTTT CASSPVATNEKLFF - TRBJ1-4 TRBV5-1 -
TGTGCCAGCAGTGAAGGATTACAGGGTCAGGGTATCTCTGGAAACACCATATATTTT CASSEGLQGQGISGNTIYF - TRBJ1-3 TRBV2 -
TGCAGCGTTCGGTCCCCAGGAGGGATCTATGGCTACACCTTC CSVRSPGGIYGYTF - TRBJ1-2 TRBV29-1 -
TGTGCCAGCAGTTTTCAGGGTCACTATGGCTACACCTTC CASSFQGHYGYTF - TRBJ1-2 TRBV12-3/TRBV12-4 -
TGTGCCAGCAGATCAACAGGGGGATATCAGCCCCAGCATTTT CASRSTGGYQPQHF few TRBJ1-5 TRBV6-5 TRBD1
TGTGCCAGCAGTCAAAATGGCTTCTTAGGGGCTATCACAGATACGCAGTATTTT CASSQNGFLGAITDTQYF few TRBJ2-3 TRBV14 -
TGTGCCAGCAGCCCCCCAGGGTACAATGAGCAGTTCTTC CASSPPGYNEQFF - TRBJ2-1 TRBV12-3/TRBV12-4 -
TGTGCCAGCAGTCGGGATAGACACAATGAGCAGTTCTTC CASSRDRHNEQFF - TRBJ2-1 TRBV2 -
TGCGCCAGCAGCCAAGAGTCCACAGGGGCTGGGCAGCCCCAGCATTTT CASSQESTGAGQPQHF - TRBJ1-5 TRBV4-1 TRBD1
TGTGCCAGCAGCCAATTCTCAGGGGAACGGGACGAGCAGTACTTC CASSQFSGERDEQYF - TRBJ2-7 TRBV16 -
TGTGCCAGCAGCCTTCGGGACAGGGGCAGTAGGGAAAAACTGTTTTTT CASSLRDRGSREKLFF - TRBJ1-4 TRBV7-2 TRBD1
TGTGCCAGCTCACCACTGTCCAGGGAGGACGGGGAGCTGTTTTTT CASSPLSREDGELFF - TRBJ2-2 TRBV18 -
TGTGCCAGCTCACCACTGGACAGTGCCTACGAGCAGTACTTC CASSPLDSAYEQYF - TRBJ2-7 TRBV18 -
TGTGCCAGTAGGCCCCTCGTCAACTCGCCGCAGAACAGGGCGGAAGCTTTCTTT CASRPLVNSPQNRAEAFF few TRBJ1-1 TRBV19 -
TGTGCCAGCAGTTTAGGTGGACAGCTCTTTGCCGAAAAACTGTTTTTT CASSLGGQLFAEKLFF - TRBJ1-4 TRBV28 -
TGTGCCAGCAGTTACGGGGGGGGCTATGGCTACACCTTC CASSYGGGYGYTF - TRBJ1-2 TRBV6-5 -
TGTGCCAGCAGTTACACACAGGGGAAGTATGGCTACACCTTC CASSYTQGKYGYTF - TRBJ1-2 TRBV6-5 TRBD1
TGTGCCTGGAGGGAGGTCGGCAAAAGCTCCTACGAGCAGTACTTC CAWREVGKSSYEQYF - TRBJ2-7 TRBV30 -
TGTGCCAGCAGTTTATGGGCTAGCGGGGGGAAGTCCTACAATGAGCAGTTCTTC CASSLWASGGKSYNEQFF - TRBJ2-1 TRBV27 TRBD2
TGTGCCAGCAGTTACTCGTTCGGGGCAGATACGCAGTATTTT CASSYSFGADTQYF - TRBJ2-3 TRBV6-2/TRBV6-3 -
TGTGCCAGCAGCATTGACAGGTCCCACTATGGCTACACCTTC CASSIDRSHYGYTF - TRBJ1-2 TRBV5-4 -
TGTGCCTGGTTTGGCCCGGCAGGGGGTTATGGCTACACCTTC CAWFGPAGGYGYTF few TRBJ1-2 TRBV30 TRBD1
TGTGCCAGCAGTCCACCAGGGGGCTCTGGAAACACCATATATTTT CASSPPGGSGNTIYF - TRBJ1-3 TRBV28 TRBD1
TGTGCCAGCAGTGCCGCAGGGGGCAGGGCTGAAGCTTTCTTT CASSAAGGRAEAFF - TRBJ1-1 TRBV2 TRBD1
TGTGCCAGCAGCTTGGGACAACATAGCAATCAGCCCCAGCATTTT CASSLGQHSNQPQHF - TRBJ1-5 TRBV5-8 -
TGTGCCAGCAGGGGGACAGGGCGCACCGGGGAGCTGTTTTTT CASRGTGRTGELFF once TRBJ2-2 TRBV14 TRBD1
TGTGCCAGCAGTCCATTGCCGACGAACAGGAGTGAAGCTTTCTTT CASSPLPTNRSEAFF once TRBJ1-1 TRBV11-3 -
TGCGCCAGCAGCCCGGACAGCTCAGATGGTTCACCCCTCCACTTT CASSPDSSDGSPLHF - TRBJ1-6 TRBV5-1 -
TGTGCCAGCAGCGTAGCTGGTGGGGCGCAGATGATAGATACGCAGTATTTT CASSVAGGAQMIDTQYF - TRBJ2-3 TRBV9 -
TGTGCCAGCAGCAAAGGGGGGACAGGGGGAATCGATGAGCAGTTCTTC CASSKGGTGGIDEQFF - TRBJ2-1 TRBV21-1 -
TGTGCCACCGGGGCCGGACAGGGCTGGAGTGAAAAACTGTTTTTT CATGAGQGWSEKLFF few TRBJ1-4 TRBV6-5 TRBD1
TGTGCCAGCAGTGAACGTCACATCACAGATACGCAGTATTTT CASSERHITDTQYF once TRBJ2-3 TRBV6-4 -
TGTGCCAGCAGCCCTGACAGGGGGGGGGCTGGGGCCAACGTCCTGACTTTC CASSPDRGGAGANVLTF - TRBJ2-6 TRBV5-5 TRBD1
TGTGCCAGTGGTAATGGAGGACCGTATAGCAATCAGCCCCAGCATTTT CASGNGGPYSNQPQHF - TRBJ1-5 TRBV19 -
TGTGCCAGCAGTGACCCTCGGACAGGGGTTGAGACCCAGTACTTC CASSDPRTGVETQYF - TRBJ2-5 TRBV6-2/TRBV6-3 TRBD1
TGTGCCACCAGTGGCCCGGGACAAGTAAACACCATATATTTT CATSGPGQVNTIYF - TRBJ1-3 TRBV24-1 -
TGCAGCGTTGGCGGGGTTGAAGCTTTCTTT CSVGGVEAFF few TRBJ1-1 TRBV29-1 -
TGTGCCAGCAGCGTGACAGGGAACTATGGCTACACCTTC CASSVTGNYGYTF - TRBJ1-2 TRBV11-2 TRBD1
TGCGCCAGCAGCCCGCTAGGTTTTGAGGAGCAGTTCTTC CASSPLGFEEQFF - TRBJ2-1 TRBV5-1 -
TGTGCCATCCCGGGACAGACGAAGGGATATGGCTACACCTTC CAIPGQTKGYGYTF - TRBJ1-2 TRBV7-2 TRBD1
TGTGCCAGCAGCCAAGGGAGTCTGAACACTGAAGCTTTCTTT CASSQGSLNTEAFF - TRBJ1-1 TRBV2 -